The 12 T cell receptor beta chains presented below share a single source sample, sequenced in a study of T cell clonality in common variable immunodeficiency. Assay used: immunoSEQ multiplex PCR; TCRdb lists only in-frame clones, some missing. The sample contains tens of thousands of clones, none occurring once; 5% to 6.5% lies in the top ten. Source material: peripheral blood mononuclear cells. All receptors derive from a person aged 18-69 years in good health.

This clone occurred many times. The read falls 3 residues short of the CDR3 end, and the missing part is taken from the germline J gene. The genes are TRBV5-4 and TRBJ1-6; possible D gene TRBD1, 5 bases. Trimming removed 1 base from V and 9 bases from J, with 17 bases in between. The CDR3 runs to 16 residues. The germline V gene has CDR1 SGHNT and CDR2 YYREEE (reference sequence). CDR3 sequence: CASSLPQGKSASPLHF. CDR3 bases read: TGTGCCAGCAGCTTGCCCCAGGGAAAATCCGCTTCACCC.

There are a few counts of this clone. The CDR3 extends 3 residues past the end of the read, so its final part is completed from the germline J gene. The chain links TRBV23-1 to TRBJ1-2; D is unclear. TRBV23-1 is recorded as an ORF, its role being uncertain. This CDR3 is built from 11 residues. CDR3 DNA (partial): TGCGCCAGGGTGATCAGAAACATC. The encoded protein is CARVIRNI. The entire CDR3 protein reads CARVIRNIYTF.

This clone was recorded at least ten times. The CDR3 is cut off 3 residues early in the read; its end comes from the germline J gene. The chain employs TRBV20-1 and TRBJ1-1; possibly TRBD1 for D (5 bases). In germline, CDR1 is DFQATT, CDR2 SNEGSKA (reference sequence). V shed 5 bases and J shed 4 bases, with 14 bases lying between them. This CDR3 spans 13 amino acids. The sequenced CDR3 bases are TGCAGTGCTCAGAGGGGTTCGGGCACTGAA. Residues: CSAQRGSGTE. The complete CDR3 reads CSAQRGSGTEAFF.

This clone has ten or more counts. The read terminates 3 residues before the CDR3 end, so the remaining end is supplied by the germline J gene. V is TRBV6-9 and J is TRBJ2-3; 12 positions match TRBD2. The V segment lost 2 bases and the J segment 0 bases; nucleotides outside the gene matches: 18. This CDR3 has 22 residues. Germline V CDR1 and CDR2: MNHGY, SVAAGI. The CDR3 region is CASSYQTSGGTFNHLSTDTQYF. Incomplete CDR3 DNA: TGTGCCAGCAGTTATCAGACTAGCGGGGGCACTTTTAACCACCTAAGCACAGATACG.

Concerning this clone itself: With the read ending 3 residues before the CDR3 end, the germline J gene is used to fill in that end. This sequence joins TRBV20-1 and TRBJ2-7, with 9 bases matching TRBD1. The CDR3 is 13 amino acids. The ends lost 3 bases at V and 2 bases at J; junction bases unmatched: 2. Germline lookup yields CDR1 DFQATT and CDR2 SNEGSKA (reference sequence). The sequenced part of the CDR3 DNA is TGCAGTGCTAGGGGACAGGGAACCTACGAG. Its protein is CSARGQGTYE. The whole CDR3 protein reads CSARGQGTYEQYF.

This clone was picked up many times. The observed sequence ends 3 residues before the CDR3 terminus, with the missing tail filled in from the germline J gene. The chain is built from TRBV30 and TRBJ2-7; TRBD1 aligns across 11 bases. Trimming cost V 4 bases and J 4 bases; bases outside gene matches: 9. Germline CDR1 and CDR2: GTSNPN and SVGIG (reference sequence). The CDR3 totals 15 residues. Incomplete CDR3 DNA: TGTGCCTGGACCACCGTGGACAGGGGGCGATACGAG. The encoded protein is CAWTTVDRGRYE. The complete CDR3 sequence is CAWTTVDRGRYEQYF. The whole variable domain, remainder taken from reference TRBV30 and TRBJ2-7, is SQTIHQWPATLVQPVGSPLSLECTVEGTSNPNLYWYRQAAGRGLQLLFYSVGIGQISSEVPQNLSASRPQDRQFILSSKKLLLSDSGFYLCAWTTVDRGRYEQYFGPGTRLTVT.

At least ten counts were recorded for this clone. Read sequence stops 3 residues before the CDR3 end, and the germline J gene provides the missing end. The V gene is TRBV10-3, the J gene TRBJ2-1; tentatively, D is TRBD1 (6 bases). Germline V gene lookup returns CDR1 ENHRY and CDR2 SYGVKD. V was pared by 0 bases and J by 7 bases, with 10 bases between. The CDR3 is 14 residues long. Here the CDR3 reads CAISESQGWNEQFF. The DNA read from the CDR3 is TGTGCCATCAGTGAGTCGCAGGGGTGGAATGAG.

This clone occurred many times. The read ends 3 residues early relative to the CDR3; the germline J gene fills the gap. This chain links TRBV14 with TRBJ2-5; no reliable D call. Germline CDR1 is SGHDN and CDR2 is FVKESK. Trimming took off 0 bases at V and 5 bases at J, with 10 bases between the two ends. CDR3 length: 14 residues. The DNA read from the CDR3 is TGTGCCAGCAGCCAAGATACCGGGTTTGAGACC. Its protein product is CASSQDTGFET. The CDR3 as a whole reads CASSQDTGFETQYF.

There are many counts of this clone. The read halts 3 residues ahead of the CDR3 end, with the missing end drawn from the germline J gene. V usage is TRBV7-6 and J usage is TRBJ2-2, with D possibly TRBD1 on 5 matching bases. The germline V and J ends were trimmed by 3 bases and 6 bases, with 14 bases remaining between them. Germline values: CDR1 SGHVS, CDR2 FNYEAQ. The CDR3 totals 15 residues. Here the CDR3 reads CASSFGQTGAGELFF. The part of the CDR3 DNA that was read is TGTGCCAGCAGCTTTGGACAAACCGGCGCCGGGGAG.

To note about this clone: Read data end 3 residues before the CDR3 end; the end is taken from the germline J gene. The V call is TRBV23-1, the J call TRBJ1-2; D is possibly TRBD1 (6 bases). TRBV23-1 is an open reading frame, and its role is uncertain. CDR3 length: 13 amino acids. CDR3 sequence: CASRLRGLYDYTF. Incomplete CDR3 DNA: TGCGCCAGCAGGTTGAGGGGGTTATACGAC.

This clone was counted many times. With the read ending 3 residues before the CDR3 end, the germline J gene is used to fill in that end. The gene calls are TRBV5-1 and TRBJ1-1; D is ambiguous. Germline CDR1 SGHRS, CDR2 YFSETQ. There are 15 residues in the CDR3. The V end lost 0 bases, the J end lost 1 base, and 10 bases lay between the germline ends. CDR3 amino acids: CASSLVAGANTEAFF. CDR3 DNA, as far as it was read: TGCGCCAGCAGCTTGGTGGCAGGAGCGAACACTGAA.

Many counts were recorded for this clone. The read finishes 3 residues shy of the CDR3 end, and the germline J gene is used to complete it. This rearrangement joins TRBV19 to TRBJ2-7; D is unclear. This CDR3 is 13 amino acids long. Trimming shortened V by 3 bases and J by 0 bases, and 6 bases separated the two germline ends. Germline-derived CDR1 and CDR2 are LNHDA and SQIVND (reference sequence). CDR3 loop: CASSIGRSYEQYF. CDR3 DNA, as far as it was read: TGTGCCAGTAGTATTGGGCGCTCCTACGAG.